This record concerns one T cell receptor (beta chain) sequence. This CDR3 is 15 amino acids long. Germline V gene lookup returns CDR1 MDHEN and CDR2 SYDVKM. V lost 3 bases, J lost 5 bases, and 16 bases lay in between. The entry originates in a study of blood T cell repertoires in COVID-19. About the study: Samples came from the United States, Italy and Spain, spanning acute and convalescent COVID-19.

Original processing notes: Reference gene primer amplification in the assay estimated nucleated cell counts. Generated by immunoSEQ multiplex PCR, the TCRdb table keeps only in-frame clones and is missing some. V and J calls plus clone size are reproduced from that table; the DNA served to infer D and trimming. The repertoire holds some 41,000 clones, with 85% to 90% as singletons. The sequence was obtained from a human donor in a cohort sampled during active COVID-19. The sequenced material came from peripheral blood. This sequence joins TRBV28 and TRBJ1-1, with TRBD1 as a possible D gene (5 bases). CDR3 bases: TGTGCCAGCAGTTTCCCCGGAAAGGGGAGGACTGAAGCTTTCTTT. It is translated as CASSFPGKGRTEAFF.